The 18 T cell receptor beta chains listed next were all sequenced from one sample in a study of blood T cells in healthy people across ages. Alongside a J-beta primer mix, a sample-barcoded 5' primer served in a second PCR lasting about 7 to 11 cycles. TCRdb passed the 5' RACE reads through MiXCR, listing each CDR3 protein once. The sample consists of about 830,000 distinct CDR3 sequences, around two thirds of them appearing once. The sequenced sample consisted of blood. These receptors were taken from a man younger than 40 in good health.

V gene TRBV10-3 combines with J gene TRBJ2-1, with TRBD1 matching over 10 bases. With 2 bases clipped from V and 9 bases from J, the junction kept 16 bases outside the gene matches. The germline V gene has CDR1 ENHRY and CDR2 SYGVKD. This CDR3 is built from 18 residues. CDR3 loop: CAISEPLPGQGSAGEQFF. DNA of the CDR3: TGTGCCATCAGTGAGCCTTTGCCGGGACAGGGGTCAGCGGGTGAGCAGTTCTTC.

CDR3 protein: CASSVVAGVTDTQYF. In DNA, the CDR3 is TGTGCCAGCAGCGTAGTAGCGGGGGTCACAGATACGCAGTATTTT. This chain links TRBV9 with TRBJ2-3; 9 nucleotides match TRBD2. J lost 2 bases, V lost 0 bases, and 1 base had no gene match. CDR1 and CDR2 from the germline V gene are SGDLS and YYNGEE. The CDR3 covers 15 residues.

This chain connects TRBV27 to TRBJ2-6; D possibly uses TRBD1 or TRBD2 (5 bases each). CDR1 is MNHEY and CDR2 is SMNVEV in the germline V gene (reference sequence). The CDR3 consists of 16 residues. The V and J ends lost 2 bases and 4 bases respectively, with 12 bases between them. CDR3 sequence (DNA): TGTGCCAGCAGTTTAATCGTGGGGGTCGGGGCCAACGTCCTGACTTTC. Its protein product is CASSLIVGVGANVLTF. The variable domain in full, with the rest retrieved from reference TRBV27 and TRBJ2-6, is EAQVTQNPRYLITVTGKKLTVTCSQNMNHEYMSWYRQDPGLGLRQIYYSMNVEVTDKGDVPEGYKVSRKEKRNFPLILESPSPNQTSLYFCASSLIVGVGANVLTFGAGSRLTVL.

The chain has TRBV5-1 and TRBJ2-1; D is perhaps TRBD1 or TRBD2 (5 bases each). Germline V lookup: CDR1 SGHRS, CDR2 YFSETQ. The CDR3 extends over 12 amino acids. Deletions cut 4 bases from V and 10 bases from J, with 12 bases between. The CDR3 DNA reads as TGCGCCAGCAGCCCGGACGGGGCCGAGCAGTTCTTC. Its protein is CASSPDGAEQFF.

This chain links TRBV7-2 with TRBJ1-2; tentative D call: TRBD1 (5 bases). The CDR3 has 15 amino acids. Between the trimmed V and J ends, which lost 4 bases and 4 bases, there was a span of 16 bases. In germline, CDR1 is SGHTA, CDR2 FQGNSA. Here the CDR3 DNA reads TGTGCCAGCAGCTCCGCCGGCAGGGTTGGCTATGGCTACACCTTC. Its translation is CASSSAGRVGYGYTF.

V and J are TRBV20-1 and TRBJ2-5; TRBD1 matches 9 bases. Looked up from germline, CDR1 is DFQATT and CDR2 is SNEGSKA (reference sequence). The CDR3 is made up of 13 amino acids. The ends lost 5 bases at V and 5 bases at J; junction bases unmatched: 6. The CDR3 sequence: CSASQGAGETQYF. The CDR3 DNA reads TGCAGTGCTTCACAGGGGGCAGGGGAGACCCAGTACTTC.

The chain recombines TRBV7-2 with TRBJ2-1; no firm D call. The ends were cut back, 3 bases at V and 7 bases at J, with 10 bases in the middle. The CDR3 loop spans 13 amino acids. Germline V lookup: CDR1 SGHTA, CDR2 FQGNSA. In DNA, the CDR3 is TGTGCCAGCAGCTTCCCCTACTGGAATGAGCAGTTCTTC. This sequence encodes CASSFPYWNEQFF.

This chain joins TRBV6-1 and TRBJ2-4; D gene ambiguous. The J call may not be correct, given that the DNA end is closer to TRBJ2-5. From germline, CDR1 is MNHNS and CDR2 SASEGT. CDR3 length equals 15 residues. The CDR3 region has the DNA TGTGCCAGCAGTGAAGCGATCCGGGTTGAGGAGACCCAGTACTTC. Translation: CASSEAIRVEETQYF.

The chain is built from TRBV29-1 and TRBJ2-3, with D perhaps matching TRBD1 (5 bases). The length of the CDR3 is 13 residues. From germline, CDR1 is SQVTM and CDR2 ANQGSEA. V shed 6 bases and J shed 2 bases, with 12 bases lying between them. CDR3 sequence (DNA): TGCAGCGTACCGACAGCAATCACAGATACGCAGTATTTT. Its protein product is CSVPTAITDTQYF.

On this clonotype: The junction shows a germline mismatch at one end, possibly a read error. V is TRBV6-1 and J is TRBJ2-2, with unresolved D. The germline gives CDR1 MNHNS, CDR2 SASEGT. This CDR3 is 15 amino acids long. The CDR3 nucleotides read TGTGCCAGCAGTGTTGGCCAATCGAACGCCGGGGAGCTGTTTTTT. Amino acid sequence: CASSVGQSNAGELFF.

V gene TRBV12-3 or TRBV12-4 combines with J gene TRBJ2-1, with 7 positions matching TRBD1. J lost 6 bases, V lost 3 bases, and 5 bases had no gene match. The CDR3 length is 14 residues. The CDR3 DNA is TGTGCCAGCAGTTTTGCGTCAGGGGGCAATGAGCAGTTCTTC. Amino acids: CASSFASGGNEQFF.

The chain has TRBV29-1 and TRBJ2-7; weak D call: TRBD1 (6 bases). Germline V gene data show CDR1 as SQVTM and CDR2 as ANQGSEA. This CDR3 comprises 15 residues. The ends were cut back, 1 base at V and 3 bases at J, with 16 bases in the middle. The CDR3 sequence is CSVEAPTGALYEQYF. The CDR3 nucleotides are TGCAGCGTTGAAGCGCCGACAGGCGCCCTCTACGAGCAGTACTTC.

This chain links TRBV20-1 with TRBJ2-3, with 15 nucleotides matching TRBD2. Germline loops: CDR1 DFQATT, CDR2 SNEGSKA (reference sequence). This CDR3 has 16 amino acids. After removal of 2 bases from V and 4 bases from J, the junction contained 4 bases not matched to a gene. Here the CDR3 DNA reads TGCAGTGCTAGACCCGGGACTAGCGGGGGGCCAGATACGCAGTATTTT. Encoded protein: CSARPGTSGGPDTQYF.

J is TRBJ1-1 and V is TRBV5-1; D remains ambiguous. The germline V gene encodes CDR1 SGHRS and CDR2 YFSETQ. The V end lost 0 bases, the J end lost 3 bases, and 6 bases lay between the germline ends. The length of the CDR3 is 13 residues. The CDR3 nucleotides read TGCGCCAGCAGCTTGGCCTTCGACACTGAAGCTTTCTTT. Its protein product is CASSLAFDTEAFF.

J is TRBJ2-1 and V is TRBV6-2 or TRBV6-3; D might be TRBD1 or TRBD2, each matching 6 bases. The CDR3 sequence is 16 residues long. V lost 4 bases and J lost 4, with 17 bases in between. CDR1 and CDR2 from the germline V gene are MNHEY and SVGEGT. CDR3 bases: TGTGCCAGCAGTTTCCCGGGGGCGAGTGGATACAATGAGCAGTTCTTC. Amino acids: CASSFPGASGYNEQFF.

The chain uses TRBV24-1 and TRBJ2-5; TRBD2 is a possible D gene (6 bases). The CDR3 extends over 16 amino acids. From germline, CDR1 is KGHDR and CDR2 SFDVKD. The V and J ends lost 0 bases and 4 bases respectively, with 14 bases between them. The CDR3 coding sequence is TGTGCCACCAGTGATTTGAACGGGGGTTGGGGAGAGACCCAGTACTTC. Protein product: CATSDLNGGWGETQYF.

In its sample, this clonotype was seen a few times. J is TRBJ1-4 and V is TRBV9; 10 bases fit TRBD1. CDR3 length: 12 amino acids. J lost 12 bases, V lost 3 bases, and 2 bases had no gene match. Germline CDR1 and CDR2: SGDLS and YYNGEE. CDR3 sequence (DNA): TGTGCCAGCAGCGCCGGGACAGGGGAACTGTTTTTT. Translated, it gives CASSAGTGELFF.

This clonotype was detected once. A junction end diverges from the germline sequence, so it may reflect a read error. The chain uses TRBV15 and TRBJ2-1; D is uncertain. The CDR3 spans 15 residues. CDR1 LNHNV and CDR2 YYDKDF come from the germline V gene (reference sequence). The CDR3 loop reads CATSSNPGRYNGQFF. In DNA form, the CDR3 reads TGTGCCACCAGCAGTAATCCAGGAAGATACAATGGGCAGTTCTTC.